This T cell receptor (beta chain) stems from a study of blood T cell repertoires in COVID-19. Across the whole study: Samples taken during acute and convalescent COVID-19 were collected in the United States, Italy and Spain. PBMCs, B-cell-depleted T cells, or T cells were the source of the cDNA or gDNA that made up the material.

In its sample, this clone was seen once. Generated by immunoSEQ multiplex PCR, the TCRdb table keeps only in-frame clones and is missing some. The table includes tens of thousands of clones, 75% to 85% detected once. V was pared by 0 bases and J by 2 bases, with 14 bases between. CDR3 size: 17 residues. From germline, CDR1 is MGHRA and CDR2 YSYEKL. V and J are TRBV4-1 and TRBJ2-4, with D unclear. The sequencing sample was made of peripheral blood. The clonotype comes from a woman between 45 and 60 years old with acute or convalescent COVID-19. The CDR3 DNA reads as TGCGCCAGCAGCCAAGACCCGGCAGGTGGTACCAAAAACATTCAGTACTTC. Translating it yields CASSQDPAGGTKNIQYF.